One sample yielded the 22 T cell receptor beta chains listed below, sequenced in a study of neoadjuvant anti-PD-1 for oral cavity cancer (dated by TCRdb to 2020 to 2022). Preparation of the library involved the immunoSEQ multiplex PCR assay. TCRdb re-hosts the immuneACCESS table, in-frame sequences only. Its copies lack some clones; in the studies checked, an unresolved V gene accounts for under half of them, and the cause for the rest is not known. This sample holds about 72,000 clones; roughly 85% were observed only once. About 3.4% of the sample is taken by the ten largest. The time point label corresponds to: after neoadjuvant nivolumab, at surgical resection. This specimen was PBMCs, taken after nivolumab (anti-PD-1) treatment. Receptors were obtained from a person between 40 and 85 years old with oral cavity squamous cell carcinoma.

The chain combines TRBV6-8 with TRBJ2-1; TRBD2 is a possible D gene (6 bases). This CDR3 spans 15 amino acids. CDR1 is MNHGY and CDR2 is SAAAGT in the germline V gene. Trimming pared 7 bases from V and 7 bases from J, leaving 20 bases between. CDR3 in amino acids: CASTYSGKSLNEQFF. CDR3 DNA sequence: TGTGCCAGCACCTATAGCGGCAAATCTCTAAATGAGCAGTTCTTC.

J is TRBJ1-4 and V is TRBV10-3, with TRBD1 matching 10 bases. V lost 6 bases to trimming and J lost 6 bases; unmatched junction nucleotides: 4. Germline V gives CDR1 ENHRY, CDR2 SYGVKD. This CDR3 has 14 amino acids. The CDR3 DNA sequence: TGTGCCATCAGAGGAGGGACAGGGGATGAAAAACTGTTTTTT. It is translated as CAIRGGTGDEKLFF.

The CDR3 nucleotides are TGCGCCAGCAGCTTGGTTGCGGATGAGCAGTTCTTC. Its translation: CASSLVADEQFF. V and J are TRBV5-1 and TRBJ2-1; unclear D gene. Germline V lookup: CDR1 SGHRS, CDR2 YFSETQ. The CDR3 has 12 residues. V dropped 0 bases and J dropped 8 bases, with 6 bases sitting between them.

This clone was observed a handful of times. The chain couples TRBV2 to TRBJ2-3; TRBD2 might be the D (6 bases). CDR1 and CDR2 (germline): SNHLY, FYNNEI. V lost 6 bases and J lost 10, with 17 bases in between. The CDR3 loop spans 13 amino acids. CDR3 protein: CASRGGLRNAQYF. The CDR3 nucleotides read TGTGCCAGCAGGGGGGGACTGAGGAATGCGCAGTATTTT.

The chain recombines TRBV5-1 with TRBJ2-1; 8 positions match TRBD2. J lost 5 bases, V lost 1 base, and 5 bases had no gene match. This CDR3 comprises 15 residues. Germline V gives CDR1 SGHRS, CDR2 YFSETQ. CDR3 nucleotide sequence: TGCGCCAGCAGCTTGTCCAGCGGGAGCCACAATGAGCAGTTCTTC. Translating gives CASSLSSGSHNEQFF.

The chain uses TRBV6-1 and TRBJ1-1; no clear D. Germline V lookup: CDR1 MNHNS, CDR2 SASEGT. V dropped 7 bases and J dropped 1 base, with 16 bases sitting between them. The CDR3 consists of 15 residues. In nucleotides, the CDR3 is TGTGCCAGCACTCTCTCAGGAGGGCAGAACACTGAAGCTTTCTTT. Its translation is CASTLSGGQNTEAFF.

The V gene is TRBV6-1, the J gene TRBJ1-1, with a possible D match to TRBD1 (5 bases). V was pared by 6 bases and J by 4 bases, with 12 bases between. The CDR3 contains 13 residues. The germline CDR1 and CDR2 sequences are MNHNS and SASEGT. CDR3 in DNA: TGTGCCAGCAGGACTCGGGGGGGCACTGAAGCTTTCTTT. It specifies CASRTRGGTEAFF.

The chain recombines TRBV5-1 with TRBJ2-7; 11 bases agree with TRBD1. Trimming took 0 bases from V and 6 from J; bases not matched to a gene: 5. CDR3 length: 15 residues. CDR1 and CDR2 (germline): SGHRS, YFSETQ. The CDR3 protein is CASSLVGQGAVEQYF. The CDR3 DNA is TGCGCCAGCAGCTTGGTTGGACAGGGGGCGGTCGAGCAGTACTTC.

A few counts support this clone. The rearrangement joins TRBV10-3 to TRBJ2-7; 7 bases map to TRBD1. Trimming removed 10 bases from V and 4 bases from J; junction bases left unmatched: 10. The length of the CDR3 is 13 residues. Germline CDR1 is ENHRY and CDR2 is SYGVKD. DNA for the CDR3: TGTGCCACCACTACGACAGGGAAATACGAGCAGTACTTC. The encoded protein is CATTTTGKYEQYF.

CDR3 DNA: TGTGCCATCAGTGAAGGACTAGCGGCGGGCTACGAGCAGTACTTC. This sequence encodes CAISEGLAAGYEQYF. The chain uses TRBV10-3 and TRBJ2-7; 10 positions agree with TRBD2. CDR1 and CDR2 (germline): ENHRY, SYGVKD. The V gene end was trimmed by 3 bases and the J gene end by 3 bases; junction bases not matched to a gene: 5. The CDR3 sequence is 15 residues long.

The chain is built from TRBV7-2 and TRBJ2-1, with D possibly matching TRBD1 (6 bases). V was pared by 5 bases and J by 5 bases, with 19 bases between. Germline V gene data show CDR1 as SGHTA and CDR2 as FQGNSA. CDR3 length: 16 residues. The CDR3: CASSLAPTGSHNEQFF. Here the CDR3 DNA reads TGTGCCAGCAGCCTTGCCCCAACAGGGAGCCACAATGAGCAGTTCTTC.

The chain uses TRBV6-6 and TRBJ2-7; TRBD2 aligns across 10 bases. In germline, CDR1 is MNHNY, CDR2 SVGAGI (reference sequence). With V trimmed by 8 bases and J by 4 bases, 8 bases remained unmatched. CDR3 length: 14 residues. The CDR3 DNA reads TGTGCCAGCGGACCGGGACTAGCGAAATACGAGCAGTACTTC. Translating gives CASGPGLAKYEQYF.

The J gene is TRBJ1-1, the V gene TRBV28; 10 bases line up with TRBD1. Trimming at V came to 5 bases and at J to 0 bases, leaving 9 bases not matched to a gene. The CDR3 spans 17 residues. In germline, CDR1 is MDHEN, CDR2 SYDVKM. CDR3 sequence reads: CASSPWDRGWVNTEAFF. CDR3 coding DNA: TGTGCCAGCAGTCCATGGGACAGGGGTTGGGTGAACACTGAAGCTTTCTTT.

The J gene is TRBJ1-4, the V gene TRBV6-5; 10 bases are a match to TRBD1. Germline V CDR1 and CDR2: MNHEY, SVGAGI. J gave up 7 bases and V 5 bases, and 4 bases lay outside the gene matches. The CDR3 has 14 residues. The CDR3 here is CASSDRGPSEKLFF. The DNA of the CDR3 is TGTGCCAGCAGTGACAGGGGGCCGAGTGAAAAACTGTTTTTT.

This chain uses TRBV6-5 with TRBJ2-7, with D possibly called TRBD1 or TRBD2 (5 bases each). The V end was cut by 2 bases, the J end by 6 bases, with 8 bases between. The CDR3 contains 12 residues. Germline V gene sequence: CDR1 MNHEY, CDR2 SVGAGI. The CDR3 region has the DNA TGTGCCAGCAGTTACGGGGGAGCCGAGCAGTACTTC. Its protein product is CASSYGGAEQYF.

The rearrangement uses TRBV7-3 and TRBJ2-1, with 10 positions matching TRBD2. The J segment lost 2 bases and the V segment lost 5 bases, leaving 3 bases of the junction unmatched. Germline V gene data show CDR1 as SGHTA and CDR2 as FQGTGA. The CDR3 sequence is 15 residues long. CDR3 sequence reads: CASSTSGITYNEQFF. The CDR3 DNA follows: TGTGCCAGCAGCACTAGCGGGATAACCTACAATGAGCAGTTCTTC.

The rearrangement joins TRBV5-1 to TRBJ2-2; 10 bases are a match to TRBD1. Germline CDR1 is SGHRS and CDR2 is YFSETQ. The V segment lost 2 bases and the J segment 5 bases; nucleotides outside the gene matches: 6. CDR3 length equals 16 residues. The DNA for the CDR3 is TGCGCCAGCAGCTTCCGGGACAGGGGTGGTACCGGGGAGCTGTTTTTT. Protein: CASSFRDRGGTGELFF.

This chain joins TRBV2 and TRBJ2-1; 7 bases are shared with TRBD1. CDR1 and CDR2 (germline): SNHLY, FYNNEI. V gave up 2 bases and J gave up 4 bases; unmatched junction bases: 5. This CDR3 has 15 residues. CDR3 nucleotides: TGTGCCAGCAGTGAAAAGGGGGCCGGGTACAATGAGCAGTTCTTC. The encoded protein is CASSEKGAGYNEQFF.

V is TRBV15 and J is TRBJ1-5; 7 positions agree with TRBD1. Trimming took 2 bases from V and 11 from J; bases not matched to a gene: 3. CDR1 LNHNV and CDR2 YYDKDF come from the germline V gene (reference sequence). CDR3 length: 12 residues. The CDR3 bases are TGTGCCACCAGCAGATATGGACAGGCCCAGCATTTT. This translates into CATSRYGQAQHF.

This clone was counted a few times. The chain couples TRBV4-1 to TRBJ1-2; TRBD1 matches 7 bases. This CDR3 comprises 17 residues. The J segment lost 4 bases and the V segment lost 0 bases, leaving 11 bases of the junction unmatched. Germline assignment: CDR1 MGHRA and CDR2 YSYEKL. CDR3 sequence reads: CASSQDEGAVTGYGYTF. The CDR3 bases are TGCGCCAGCAGCCAAGATGAGGGGGCCGTCACTGGCTATGGCTACACCTTC.

V and J are TRBV4-1 and TRBJ2-4; D not resolved. In germline, CDR1 is MGHRA, CDR2 YSYEKL. V was shortened by 0 bases and J by 0 bases, with 12 bases between the two germline ends. The CDR3 covers 17 residues. The CDR3: CASSQDETGLAKNIQYF. The CDR3 nucleotides are TGCGCCAGCAGCCAAGATGAGACGGGTCTAGCCAAAAACATTCAGTACTTC.

V is TRBV10-1 and J is TRBJ2-2; the match to TRBD1 covers 8 bases. CDR1 WNHNN and CDR2 SYGVQD come from the germline V gene (reference sequence). The junction had 5 bases not matched to a gene; V was cut back by 5 bases and J by 6 bases. The CDR3 spans 14 residues. The CDR3, as DNA: TGCGCCAGCAGTTGGGACAGGCAATCCGGGGAGCTGTTTTTT. It specifies CASSWDRQSGELFF.